The TCR beta chain under discussion was sequenced for a study of blood T cell repertoires in COVID-19. Study information: COVID-19 samples, acute and convalescent, were from the United States, Italy and Spain. Sources were T cells, B-cell-depleted T cells, or PBMCs; the material itself was cDNA or gDNA.

The CDR3 is made up of 16 amino acids. The ends lost 0 bases at V and 4 bases at J; junction bases unmatched: 9. Germline CDR1 reads SGHRS; CDR2 reads YFSETQ. How the authors handled the data: By means of reference gene primer amplification, nucleated cell counts were estimated. Libraries were prepared by immunoSEQ multiplex PCR; TCRdb keeps only in-frame clonotypes and omits some of them. That table is the source of V, J and clone size, and D and trimming were worked out from the DNA. The sample includes 220,000 or so clones, approximately 84% of them seen just once. Sequencing used peripheral blood. The clonotype was recovered from a woman of 80 years or more with acute or convalescent COVID-19. J is TRBJ1-1 and V is TRBV5-1; 7 bases are a match to TRBD1. The CDR3 sequence: CASSLGQGLWGTEAFF. As DNA, the CDR3 is TGCGCCAGCAGCTTGGGACAGGGCCTCTGGGGCACTGAAGCTTTCTTT.